Listed below are T cell receptor beta chains from one sample, sequenced in a study of shared clonotypes between healthy human individuals. Only in-frame clones appear in the TCRdb table, and some are missing; sequencing was by immunoSEQ multiplex PCR. This table has a few hundred thousand clones, 87% appearing once. The sequenced sample was memory CD8+ T cells sorted from blood. The receptor source for this set is a man between 18 and 35 years old in good health. The CDR3 runs from the conserved cysteine through the conserved F or W. D genes are given only for firm matches.

TRBJ2-5,TRBV6-1,.,TGTGCCAGCAGTGAGGACATCAACGGAGAGACCCAGTACTTC,CASSEDINGETQYF
TRBJ2-7,TRBV7-9,.,TGTGCCAGCAGGTACACCGCGGGACACTCTGGGGCCTACGAGCAGTACTTC,CASRYTAGHSGAYEQYF
TRBJ1-6,TRBV11-2,TRBD1,TGTGCCAGCAGAAACCCTAGGGGACAGTTGAGCTCCTATAATTCACCCCTCCACTTT,CASRNPRGQLSSYNSPLHF
TRBJ2-2,TRBV5-8,.,TGTGCCAGCAGCTTGGTACTGGTTTCGCTGTTTTTT,CASSLVLVSLFF
TRBJ2-6,TRBV27,.,TGTGCCAGCAGTCCGTGGGACGGAGGCCTCTCTGGGGCCAACGTCCTGACTTTC,CASSPWDGGLSGANVLTF
TRBJ2-1,TRBV28,.,TGTGCCAGCAGTTCACACGAAGTGGGCCTCTCCTACAATGAGCAGTTCTTC,CASSSHEVGLSYNEQFF
TRBJ2-2,TRBV4-1,.,TGCGCCAGCAGCCCCGAGGAGGGGGCTGCCGGGGAGCTGTTTTTT,CASSPEEGAAGELFF
TRBJ2-7,TRBV5-1,TRBD1,TGCGCCAGCAGCTTGACAGGGGGCATATACGAGCAGTACTTC,CASSLTGGIYEQYF
TRBJ2-7,TRBV5-4,.,TGTGCCAGCAGCCCCGCTTGGGACGCCAGCTCCTACGAGCAGTACTTC,CASSPAWDASSYEQYF
TRBJ2-5,TRBV25-1,TRBD1,TGTGCCAGCAGTGTAGGGGGCGAGACCCAGTACTTC,CASSVGGETQYF